These 27 T cell receptor beta chains originate from one sample sequenced in a study of blood T cell repertoires in COVID-19. Measured with immunoSEQ multiplex PCR; TCRdb has only the in-frame clones, and not every one. In the table there are over 100,000 clones, approximately 83% of which are singletons. Sample: peripheral blood. The receptors derive from a woman in her 70s with acute or convalescent COVID-19.

This clone was found once. The rearrangement joins TRBV7-2 to TRBJ2-7, with TRBD2 as a possible D gene (5 bases). The CDR3 sequence is 15 residues long. Germline V gives CDR1 SGHTA, CDR2 FQGNSA. V was clipped by 1 base and J by 3 bases, with 13 bases between them. CDR3 DNA: TGTGCCAGCAGCTTAGTCAGGAGCGGACTCTACGAGCAGTACTTC. As protein: CASSLVRSGLYEQYF. Combining the CDR3 with reference TRBV7-2 and TRBJ2-7 gives the whole variable domain GAGVSQSPSNKVTEKGKDVELRCDPISGHTALYWYRQSLGQGLEFLIYFQGNSAPDKSGLPSDRFSAERTGGSVSTLTIQRTQQEDSAVYLCASSLVRSGLYEQYFGPGTRLTVT.

This rearrangement joins TRBV10-3 to TRBJ2-3, with TRBD2 matching over 10 bases. There are 14 residues in the CDR3. V lost 6 bases and J lost 0; bases outside the gene matches: 0. CDR1 is ENHRY and CDR2 is SYGVKD in the germline V gene. The CDR3: CAIRTSGSTDTQYF. CDR3 nucleotide sequence: TGTGCCATCAGGACTAGCGGGAGCACAGATACGCAGTATTTT.

The CDR3 spells CASSRVRAYEQYF. The CDR3 nucleotides are TGTGCCAGCAGCCGGGTGCGGGCCTACGAGCAGTACTTC. This sequence joins TRBV28 and TRBJ2-7; D is possibly TRBD2 (5 bases). Germline V gene lookup returns CDR1 MDHEN and CDR2 SYDVKM. V lost 6 bases, J lost 2 bases, and 11 bases lay in between. The CDR3 spans 13 residues.

V is TRBV6-5 and J is TRBJ2-1; 9 nucleotides line up with TRBD1. The CDR3 is 14 residues long. Germline V gene data show CDR1 as MNHEY and CDR2 as SVGAGI. With V trimmed by 7 bases and J by 6 bases, 7 bases remained unmatched. This CDR3 reads CASIGGTGRNEQFF. In DNA, the CDR3 is TGTGCCAGCATTGGCGGGACAGGGCGCAATGAGCAGTTCTTC.

The CDR3 DNA follows: TGTGCCAGTACCTTTAGCCTTCGGGCCTACAATGAGCAGTTCTTC. Translated, it gives CASTFSLRAYNEQFF. The V call is TRBV19, the J call TRBJ2-1, with D uncertain. The CDR3 covers 15 residues. The germline V gene encodes CDR1 LNHDA and CDR2 SQIVND (reference sequence). V lost 7 bases, J lost 2 bases, and 15 bases lay in between.

The rearrangement uses TRBV3-1 (or the pseudogene TRBV3-2) and TRBJ2-2, with no clear D. With 8 bases removed from V and 5 bases from J, the gap between germline ends came to 6 bases. The V gene's germline CDR1 is LGHDT and CDR2 YNNKEL (reference sequence). This CDR3 has 11 amino acids. The CDR3 DNA sequence: TGTGCCAGCCAGGCGACCGGGGAGCTGTTTTTT. Translation: CASQATGELFF.

This chain links TRBV29-1 with TRBJ2-1; perhaps TRBD1 as D (5 bases). Germline CDR1 and CDR2: SQVTM and ANQGSEA. CDR3 length: 11 amino acids. CDR3 coding DNA: TGCAGGATAGGTGGGGCGAATGAGCAGTTCTTC. It codes for CRIGGANEQFF.

Comments on this clone: The same CDR3 also results from other DNA sequences found in this sample. CDR3 sequence: CASSPLYEQYF. The CDR3 DNA reads TGTGCCAGCAGTCCCCTGTACGAGCAGTACTTC. The gene calls are TRBV6-2 or TRBV6-3 and TRBJ2-7; no clear D. CDR1 MNHEY and CDR2 SVGEGT come from the germline V gene. This CDR3 spans 11 amino acids. V gave up 5 bases and J gave up 4 bases, with 6 bases separating them.

This clone was seen a single time. J is TRBJ2-3 and V is TRBV11-2; a possible D gene is TRBD2 (5 bases). CDR3 length: 15 amino acids. Deletions cut 5 bases from V and 4 bases from J, with 16 bases between. The germline V gene encodes CDR1 SGHAT and CDR2 FQNNGV. The CDR3: CASSVLRAGADTQYF. The CDR3 DNA reads as TGTGCCAGCAGCGTTTTGAGGGCTGGGGCAGATACGCAGTATTTT.

This clone was counted only a few times. This CDR3 is CASSLRTGGDGEQFF. Written as DNA, the CDR3 is TGTGCCAGCAGTTTAAGAACAGGGGGGGATGGTGAGCAGTTCTTC. This chain uses TRBV27 with TRBJ2-1, with D possibly matching TRBD1 (8 bases). The V end lost 2 bases, the J end lost 9 bases, and 17 bases lay between the germline ends. The CDR3 totals 15 residues. Germline CDR1 and CDR2: MNHEY and SMNVEV (reference sequence).

This chain uses TRBV12-3 or TRBV12-4 with TRBJ1-1, with D hard to call. Trimming removed 7 bases at V and 1 base at J, with 7 bases between. The length of the CDR3 is 12 residues. In nucleotides, the CDR3 is TGTGCCAGCACTGGGCCGAACACTGAAGCTTTCTTT. This gives the protein CASTGPNTEAFF.

The CDR3 is CASSLKPTATGELFF. CDR3 coding DNA: TGTGCCAGCAGCTTAAAACCCACAGCTACCGGGGAGCTGTTTTTT. V usage is TRBV7-8 and J usage is TRBJ2-2, with unresolved D. The CDR3 contains 15 residues. Germline CDR1 and CDR2: SGHVS and FQNEAQ. Trimming removed 2 bases at V and 5 bases at J, with 12 bases between.

Comment on this clone: One junction end disagrees with the germline gene, perhaps due to a read error. The chain is built from TRBV7-9 and TRBJ1-3, with 9 bases identical to TRBD1. Germline V gene lookup returns CDR1 SEHNR and CDR2 FQNEAQ (reference sequence). The CDR3 has 16 residues. The CDR3 loop is CASSSNRDRVINTIYF. DNA of the CDR3: TGTGCCAGCAGCTCCAACCGGGACAGGGTGATAAACACAATATATTTT.

V is TRBV6-4 and J is TRBJ2-1, with D possibly matching TRBD1 (5 bases). The germline V gene encodes CDR1 MRHNA and CDR2 SNTAGT. Trimming removed 7 bases from V and 0 bases from J, with 7 bases in between. The CDR3 has 13 amino acids. The CDR3 coding sequence is TGTGCCAGCATAGGGGACTCCTACAATGAGCAGTTCTTC. This sequence encodes CASIGDSYNEQFF.

V gene TRBV9 combines with J gene TRBJ1-4; 8 bases agree with TRBD1. The germline V gene has CDR1 SGDLS and CDR2 YYNGEE. The V gene end was trimmed by 4 bases and the J gene end by 5 bases; junction bases not matched to a gene: 10. The CDR3 extends over 16 amino acids. The DNA of the CDR3 is TGTGCCAGCAGCCCCCCCGCAGGGGGCGGGAATGAAAAACTGTTTTTT. Translated: CASSPPAGGGNEKLFF.

This rearrangement joins TRBV6-6 to TRBJ2-1, with 8 bases identical to TRBD1. The CDR3 has 11 amino acids. Per germline, CDR1 MNHNY and CDR2 SVGAGI (reference sequence). The J segment lost 8 bases and the V segment lost 10 bases, leaving 4 bases of the junction unmatched. As DNA, the CDR3 is TGTGCCACACAGGGGGTTGATGAGCAGTTCTTC. This gives the protein CATQGVDEQFF.

This clone came up a few times. The rearrangement uses TRBV3-1 (or the pseudogene TRBV3-2) and TRBJ1-1, with D uncertain. The V gene's germline CDR1 is LGHDT and CDR2 YNNKEL (reference sequence). The CDR3 is 14 amino acids. Trimming removed 3 bases at V and 1 base at J, with 9 bases between. The CDR3 loop is CASSQVGENTEAFF. The CDR3 DNA sequence: TGTGCCAGCAGCCAGGTCGGTGAGAACACTGAAGCTTTCTTT.

This chain uses TRBV30 with TRBJ1-6; 9 bases match TRBD1. The V segment lost 4 bases and the J segment 8 bases; nucleotides outside the gene matches: 3. The CDR3 is made up of 13 amino acids. Germline CDR1 is GTSNPN and CDR2 is SVGIG (reference sequence). CDR3 protein: CAWTDRGDSPLHF. Written as DNA, the CDR3 is TGTGCCTGGACGGACAGGGGAGATTCACCCCTCCACTTT.

The chain combines TRBV5-1 with TRBJ1-1; perhaps TRBD1 as D (5 bases). The germline V and J ends were trimmed by 1 base and 8 bases, with 9 bases remaining between them. This CDR3 has 12 amino acids. The germline gives CDR1 SGHRS, CDR2 YFSETQ. CDR3 DNA sequence: TGCGCCAGCAGCTTGCAGGGTCTCGAAGCTTTCTTT. Translation gives CASSLQGLEAFF.

Details on this clone: The same CDR3 can be traced to other DNA sequences in this sample. The rearrangement uses TRBV18 and TRBJ1-1; the D is unclear. The V end lost 3 bases, the J end lost 1 base, and 6 bases lay between the germline ends. In germline, CDR1 is KGHSH, CDR2 LQKENI. This CDR3 contains 13 residues. The CDR3 protein is CASSPSGNTEAFF. The CDR3, as DNA: TGTGCCAGCTCACCTTCGGGGAACACTGAAGCTTTCTTT.

V and J are TRBV7-6 and TRBJ1-1, with TRBD1 as a possible D gene (6 bases). This CDR3 region has 14 residues. Deletions cut 1 base from V and 3 bases from J, with 9 bases between. Per the germline V gene, CDR1 is SGHVS and CDR2 is FNYEAQ. In DNA form, the CDR3 reads TGTGCCAGCAGCTTAGGGCAGGGGCACACTGAAGCTTTCTTT. Its protein product is CASSLGQGHTEAFF.

The chain carries TRBV6-6 and TRBJ1-2, with 8 bases identical to TRBD1. Germline V gene sequence: CDR1 MNHNY, CDR2 SVGAGI (reference sequence). Germline trimming cut 5 bases from V and 8 bases from J; bases unmatched to any gene: 10. This CDR3 is 14 amino acids long. CDR3 bases: TGTGCCAGCAGTCCTGCCGGACAGGGTGCGGGCTACACCTTC. Translating it yields CASSPAGQGAGYTF.

The chain joins TRBV19 to TRBJ1-5, with 8 nucleotides matching TRBD1. Germline trimming cut 1 base from V and 6 bases from J; bases unmatched to any gene: 5. Per the germline V gene, CDR1 is LNHDA and CDR2 is SQIVND (reference sequence). The CDR3 extends over 15 amino acids. The CDR3 here is CASSIGRGLTQPQHF. The CDR3 region has the DNA TGTGCCAGTAGTATAGGCAGGGGGCTAACTCAGCCCCAGCATTTT.

The rearrangement uses TRBV5-1 and TRBJ2-5; no clear D. CDR1 and CDR2 (germline): SGHRS, YFSETQ. Between the trimmed V and J ends, which lost 0 bases and 2 bases, there was a span of 5 bases. The CDR3 totals 13 residues. For the CDR3, the DNA is TGCGCCAGCAGCTTGGGGCAGCAAGAGACCCAGTACTTC. This codes for CASSLGQQETQYF.

The gene calls are TRBV5-1 and TRBJ2-3, with D tentatively TRBD2 (6 bases). V shed 3 bases and J shed 2 bases, with 16 bases lying between them. Germline V gene sequence: CDR1 SGHRS, CDR2 YFSETQ. The CDR3 contains 16 residues. This CDR3 is CASSWGDGVSTDTQYF. The CDR3 DNA sequence: TGCGCCAGCAGCTGGGGGGACGGGGTTTCCACAGATACGCAGTATTTT.

The chain joins TRBV12-5 to TRBJ2-5; 10 bases are a match to TRBD1. With 4 bases clipped from V and 4 bases from J, the junction kept 3 bases outside the gene matches. The CDR3 has 14 amino acids. Germline-derived CDR1 and CDR2 are LGHNT and FRNRAP. The CDR3 here is CASGSGTGAETQYF. In nucleotides, the CDR3 is TGTGCTAGTGGTTCTGGGACAGGGGCAGAGACCCAGTACTTC. Full variable domain (remainder filled in from reference TRBV12-5 and TRBJ2-5): DARVTQTPRHKVTEMGQEVTMRCQPILGHNTVFWYRQTMMQGLELLAYFRNRAPLDDSGMPKDRFSAEMPDATLATLKIQPSEPRDSAVYFCASGSGTGAETQYFGPGTRLLVL.

For the CDR3, the DNA is TGTGCCAGTAGTCATGGGGACAGGGGTGAAAAACTGTTTTTT. It is translated as CASSHGDRGEKLFF. The chain links TRBV19 to TRBJ1-4; TRBD1 agrees at 10 bases. With V trimmed by 5 bases and J by 7 bases, 4 bases remained unmatched. Per germline, CDR1 LNHDA and CDR2 SQIVND (reference sequence). This CDR3 has 14 residues.